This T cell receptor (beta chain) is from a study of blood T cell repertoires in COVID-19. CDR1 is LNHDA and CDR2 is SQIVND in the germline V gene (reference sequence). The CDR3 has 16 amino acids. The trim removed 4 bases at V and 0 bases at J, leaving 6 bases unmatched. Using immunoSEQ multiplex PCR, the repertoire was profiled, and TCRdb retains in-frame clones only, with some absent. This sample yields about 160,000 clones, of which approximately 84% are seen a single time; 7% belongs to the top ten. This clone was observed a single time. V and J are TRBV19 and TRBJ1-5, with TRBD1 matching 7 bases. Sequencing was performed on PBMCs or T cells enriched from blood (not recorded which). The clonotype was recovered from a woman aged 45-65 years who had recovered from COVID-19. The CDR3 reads CASSNQGQYSNQPQHF. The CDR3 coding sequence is TGTGCCAGTAGTAACCAGGGACAGTATAGCAATCAGCCCCAGCATTTT.